This TCR beta chain stems from a study of cytomegalovirus exposure and HLA in healthy donors. Whole-study results and caveats: Across donors, most TCRs were seen rarely, yet some public ones were widespread.

Method: immunoSEQ multiplex PCR; TCRdb's copy keeps in-frame clones and lacks some. The sample lists under 200,000 clones, approximately 88% occurring once. Germline V gives CDR1 SGHTA, CDR2 FQGTGA. Unmatched junction bases numbered 4, after V lost 1 base and J lost 5 bases. CDR3 length: 15 residues. Of note for this clone: The antigen remains undetermined.

V and J are TRBV7-3 and TRBJ2-7, with 11 bases fitting TRBD1. The sample comprised PBMCs. This sequence was found in a man younger than 30 in good health and CMV-seropositive. CDR3 residues: CASSLSGTGGHEQYF. The CDR3 coding sequence is TGTGCCAGCAGCTTAAGTGGGACAGGGGGACACGAGCAGTACTTC.